This T cell receptor (beta chain) is from a study of blood T cell repertoires in COVID-19. Profiling relied on immunoSEQ multiplex PCR, and the TCRdb table lists in-frame clones only, not all of them. Among some 100,000 clones listed, 84% were seen once. Trimming removed 2 bases at V and 5 bases at J, with 16 bases between. The CDR3 spans 15 residues. CDR1 is SGDLS, CDR2 YYNGEE, per germline. This receptor was taken from a woman aged 50 to 60 with acute or convalescent COVID-19. The chain is built from TRBV9 and TRBJ1-2, with a possible D match to TRBD1 (5 bases). Sample: peripheral blood. The CDR3 coding sequence is TGTGCCAGCAGCGTTTCCGACAGATTCCTTTATGGCTACACCTTC. Protein sequence: CASSVSDRFLYGYTF. The full variable domain, in which reference TRBV9 and TRBJ1-2 provide the parts outside the CDR3, is DSGVTQTPKHLITATGQRVTLRCSPRSGDLSVYWYQQSLDQGLQFLIQYYNGEERAKGNILERFSAQQFPDLHSELNLSSLELGDSALYFCASSVSDRFLYGYTFGSGTRLTVV.